This passage covers 20 T cell receptor beta chains from one sample sequenced in a study of cytomegalovirus exposure and HLA in healthy donors (dated 2017 in TCRdb). Library construction relied on the immunoSEQ multiplex PCR assay. For the multiplex PCR, a mixture combining 60 forward primers for TCR Vbeta segments and 13 reverse primers for TCR Jbeta segments was used. Drawn from immuneACCESS, this table holds only the in-frame rearrangements with V and J called that TCRdb kept. Clones are partly lost; checked studies trace under half to an unresolved V gene and leave the rest unexplained. The sample yields more than 150,000 clones; 80% to 90% were counted once. The ten largest clones take up roughly 10% of the sample. The sequenced sample consisted of PBMCs. All receptors derive from a man younger than 35 in good health and CMV-seropositive.

The chain links TRBV7-9 to TRBJ2-5, with a possible D match to TRBD2 (5 bases). V was trimmed by 3 bases and J by 2 bases, leaving 22 bases between them. Germline V CDR1 and CDR2: SEHNR, FQNEAQ (reference sequence). The CDR3 length is 18 residues. CDR3: CASSFRLARRTAQETQYF. In DNA form, the CDR3 reads TGTGCCAGCAGCTTTCGGCTGGCGAGGAGGACGGCACAAGAGACCCAGTACTTC.

This chain joins TRBV6-1 and TRBJ2-7; a possible D gene is TRBD1 (6 bases). The V gene's germline CDR1 is MNHNS and CDR2 SASEGT. V was trimmed by 3 bases and J by 0 bases, leaving 18 bases between them. This CDR3 is 17 amino acids long. CDR3: CASSEAVAGANSYEQYF. CDR3 nucleotides: TGTGCCAGCAGTGAGGCGGTGGCAGGGGCCAACTCCTACGAGCAGTACTTC.

This rearrangement joins TRBV28 to TRBJ1-2; tentative D call: TRBD1 (5 bases). This CDR3 contains 16 residues. Between the trimmed V and J ends, which lost 3 bases and 8 bases, there was a span of 22 bases. Germline V gene sequence: CDR1 MDHEN, CDR2 SYDVKM. This chain's CDR3 is CASSFPDLAGLRGYTF. The DNA of the CDR3 is TGTGCCAGCAGTTTCCCCGACTTGGCAGGGCTGAGAGGCTACACCTTC.

This clone was recorded only once. Sequence at one end of the junction differs from germline and may be a read error. Other nucleotide sequences from this sample produce the same CDR3. The rearrangement joins TRBV10-1 to TRBJ2-6, with a possible D match to TRBD2 (6 bases). Per the germline V gene, CDR1 is WNHNN and CDR2 is SYGVQD (reference sequence). This CDR3 has 16 residues. CDR3: CASSEVGLSGANVLTF. The DNA for the CDR3 is TGCGCCAGCAGTGAAGTGGGACTCTCTGGGGCCAACGTCTTGACTTTC.

The chain has TRBV4-3 and TRBJ2-3; D gene uncertain. V was trimmed by 0 bases and J by 6 bases, leaving 10 bases between them. Germline loops: CDR1 LGHNA, CDR2 YSLEER. CDR3 length: 14 residues. The CDR3 loop reads CASSQDRAVDTQYF. For the CDR3, the DNA is TGCGCCAGCAGCCAAGATAGAGCCGTGGATACGCAGTATTTT.

The chain employs TRBV7-2 and TRBJ2-3; 8 nucleotides agree with TRBD2. The CDR3 is made up of 15 amino acids. The V gene end was trimmed by 4 bases and the J gene end by 1 base; junction bases not matched to a gene: 4. CDR1 and CDR2 (germline): SGHTA, FQGNSA. CDR3 DNA: TGTGCCAGCAGCTCCGGTAGCGGGGGCACAGATACGCAGTATTTT. Amino acid sequence: CASSSGSGGTDTQYF.

The genes are TRBV7-3 and TRBJ1-1; tentative D call: TRBD1 (5 bases). Trimming cost V 2 bases and J 8 bases, with 12 bases left between them. The CDR3 totals 13 residues. Germline loops: CDR1 SGHTA, CDR2 FQGTGA. The CDR3: CASSLEGGTEAFF. CDR3 DNA sequence: TGTGCCAGCAGCTTAGAGGGAGGGACGGAAGCTTTCTTT.

The chain couples TRBV28 to TRBJ2-1, with 9 positions matching TRBD1. The CDR3 length is 16 residues. With V trimmed by 7 bases and J by 5 bases, 12 bases remained unmatched. The germline gives CDR1 MDHEN, CDR2 SYDVKM. The CDR3 region has the DNA TGTGCCAGCAACCTATGGGTGGGACAGGGAAACAATGAGCAGTTCTTC. This gives the protein CASNLWVGQGNNEQFF.

V usage is TRBV10-3 and J usage is TRBJ2-3; 8 bases map to TRBD1. The CDR3 consists of 17 residues. Per germline, CDR1 ENHRY and CDR2 SYGVKD. V was pared by 4 bases and J by 0 bases, with 9 bases of the junction left unmatched. For the CDR3, the DNA is TGTGCCATCAGTGGGGACCCGGGACAGGCTAGCACAGATACGCAGTATTTT. Translated, it gives CAISGDPGQASTDTQYF.

This chain connects TRBV19 to TRBJ1-1; 7 nucleotides agree with TRBD1. Germline lookup yields CDR1 LNHDA and CDR2 SQIVND (reference sequence). The CDR3 sequence is 14 residues long. The trim removed 4 bases at V and 5 bases at J, leaving 7 bases unmatched. The DNA for the CDR3 is TGTGCCAGTAGTACCTGGGACAGTTATACTGAAGCTTTCTTT. Translating it yields CASSTWDSYTEAFF.

The rearrangement links TRBV4-3 to TRBJ1-2; no clear D gene. The V and J ends lost 0 bases and 5 bases respectively, with 13 bases between them. This CDR3 spans 15 amino acids. The V gene's germline CDR1 is LGHNA and CDR2 YSLEER. The CDR3 bases are TGCGCCAGCAGCCAAGATCCGGGGTTTGAGTATGGCTACACCTTC. It encodes CASSQDPGFEYGYTF.

This rearrangement joins TRBV7-9 to TRBJ2-1; TRBD1 matches at 11 bases. The junction had 1 base not matched to a gene; V was cut back by 3 bases and J by 3 bases. This CDR3 has 15 amino acids. CDR1 SEHNR and CDR2 FQNEAQ come from the germline V gene (reference sequence). Here the CDR3 DNA reads TGTGCCAGCAGCTTTGGGACAGGGGGCTACAATGAGCAGTTCTTC. It translates to CASSFGTGGYNEQFF.

This clone was counted between two and nine times. The V call is TRBV7-6, the J call TRBJ2-1; 7 nucleotides line up with TRBD2. With V trimmed by 4 bases and J by 9 bases, 12 bases remained unmatched. The germline V gene encodes CDR1 SGHVS and CDR2 FNYEAQ. There are 15 residues in the CDR3. The CDR3 DNA reads TGTGCCAGCAGCTCCCCCCCCTCCCCGGGGGGTGAGCAGTTCTTC. This gives the protein CASSSPPSPGGEQFF.

The rearrangement links TRBV5-1 to TRBJ2-5; 10 bases fit TRBD1. This CDR3 comprises 14 residues. The J segment lost 5 bases and the V segment lost 4 bases, leaving 5 bases of the junction unmatched. Germline loops: CDR1 SGHRS, CDR2 YFSETQ. This CDR3 reads CASSAGTGEETQYF. DNA of the CDR3: TGCGCCAGCAGCGCTGGGACAGGGGAGGAGACCCAGTACTTC.

The rearrangement links TRBV5-1 to TRBJ2-5; 16 bases line up with TRBD2. The CDR3 runs 17 residues. The V gene end was trimmed by 4 bases and the J gene end by 1 base; junction bases not matched to a gene: 4. Germline values: CDR1 SGHRS, CDR2 YFSETQ. Here the CDR3 DNA reads TGCGCCAGCAGCCCGGGACTAGCGGGGGGGGTCCAAGAGACCCAGTACTTC. Residues: CASSPGLAGGVQETQYF.

The chain has TRBV2 and TRBJ2-5; D unresolved. The DNA end is more similar to TRBJ2-7, so the J call may be wrong. The CDR3 covers 12 residues. Germline assignment: CDR1 SNHLY and CDR2 FYNNEI. CDR3 in amino acids: CASFSGNYEQYF. CDR3 bases: TGTGCCAGTTTTTCTGGCAACTACGAGCAGTACTTC.

A single count supports this clone. CDR3 in amino acids: CASSQDRDREQRPTPEEVYEQYF. CDR3 sequence (DNA): TGCGCCAGCAGTCAAGATAGGGACAGGGAGCAGCGACCGACCCCGGAGGAGGTCTACGAGCAGTACTTC. This chain joins TRBV23-1 and TRBJ2-7; 9 nucleotides align to TRBD1. TRBV23-1 is an open reading frame whose function is uncertain. J gave up 3 bases and V 2 bases, and 29 bases lay outside the gene matches. The CDR3 length is 23 residues.

A single count supports this clone. V and J are TRBV12-2 and TRBJ1-5; TRBD1, as called in the table, went unchecked against the DNA. TRBV12-2 counts as a pseudogene. The CDR3 contains 11 residues. The CDR3 nucleotides read TGTGCAAGTCGCTTACAACAGGGGCAGCATTTT. Residues: CASRLQQGQHF.

This chain joins TRBV2 and TRBJ1-1; D is unresolved. Deletions cut 8 bases from V and 6 bases from J, with 13 bases between. The CDR3 length is 12 residues. Per germline, CDR1 SNHLY and CDR2 FYNNEI. CDR3 DNA: TGTGCCAGCCGAGGGCGGGGATCTGAAGCTTTCTTT. Protein sequence: CASRGRGSEAFF. Combining the CDR3 with reference TRBV2 and TRBJ1-1 gives the whole variable domain EPEVTQTPSHQVTQMGQEVILRCVPISNHLYFYWYRQILGQKVEFLVSFYNNEISEKSEIFDDQFSVERPDGSNFTLKIRSTKLEDSAMYFCASRGRGSEAFFGQGTRLTVV.

The chain is built from TRBV5-1 and TRBJ2-3; perhaps TRBD1 as D (5 bases). The CDR3 is made up of 15 amino acids. Germline lookup yields CDR1 SGHRS and CDR2 YFSETQ. V dropped 1 base and J dropped 6 bases, with 15 bases sitting between them. CDR3 nucleotide sequence: TGCGCCAGCAGCTTGTGGTTTGGGGCTCGGGATACGCAGTATTTT. Its protein is CASSLWFGARDTQYF.